This passage covers 10 T cell receptor beta chains from one sample sequenced in a study of post-analysis software for immune sequencing data (dated by TCRdb to between 2014 and 2017). General conclusions and limits of the study: Significantly higher frequencies in patients than in controls were found for several TRBV segments, including TRBV5-6, TRBV5-1 and TRBV20-1.

Receptor libraries were prepared by PCR. Sequencer: Illumina HiSeq 2500. Unique molecular identifiers were incorporated into TCR beta cDNA libraries to reduce PCR and sequencing biases. In-frame beta chains were kept once TCRdb had trimmed the public reads at Q25 with fastp and called clones with MiXCR. Every distinct CDR3 protein forms one entry, paired with its most common genes and DNA. The sample has fewer than 850,000 distinct CDR3 sequences on record, just under 30% of them singletons. The top ten constitute about 0.5% of the sample. These receptors' antigens are unknown. Material for sequencing was blood. These receptors all stem from a girl between 10 and 17 years old with multiple sclerosis.

The chain combines TRBV11-2 with TRBJ2-3; D is unclear. There are 13 residues in the CDR3. Looked up from germline, CDR1 is SGHAT and CDR2 is FQNNGV. Trimming cost V 0 bases and J 6 bases, with 7 bases left between them. As DNA, the CDR3 is TGTGCCAGCAGCTTAGAACTACTCGATACGCAGTATTTT. It is translated as CASSLELLDTQYF.

This clonotype was observed a few times. The CDR3 DNA sequence: TGCAGTGCTCCGCGGGGGGGCCTCGAGACCCAGTACTTC. Its translation is CSAPRGGLETQYF. The chain carries TRBV20-1 and TRBJ2-5, with 9 bases that match TRBD2. The CDR3 totals 13 residues. V trimming: 5 bases; J trimming: 5 bases; junction bases outside the gene matches: 6. Germline lookup yields CDR1 DFQATT and CDR2 SNEGSKA (reference sequence).

This rearrangement joins TRBV28 to TRBJ2-5; tentatively, D is TRBD1 (6 bases). The DNA end lines up better with TRBJ2-7; the J call may be wrong. There are 15 residues in the CDR3. Germline-derived CDR1 and CDR2 are MDHEN and SYDVKM. Here the CDR3 reads CASSPDPRGWREQYF. The CDR3 DNA is TGTGCCAGCAGTCCAGACCCCAGGGGATGGCGCGAGCAGTACTTC.

There are many counts of this clonotype. The chain recombines TRBV29-1 with TRBJ2-7; TRBD1 is a possible D gene (8 bases). V gave up 6 bases and J gave up 4 bases, with 16 bases separating them. The CDR3 has 13 amino acids. Germline lookup yields CDR1 SQVTM and CDR2 ANQGSEA. The CDR3 is CSVQGGEQYEQYF. CDR3 in DNA: TGCAGCGTACAGGGGGGGGAACAATACGAGCAGTACTTC.

This chain connects TRBV6-1 to TRBJ1-6; 8 nucleotides match TRBD1. Trimming took 2 bases from V and 10 from J; bases not matched to a gene: 7. CDR1 and CDR2 from the germline V gene are MNHNS and SASEGT. There are 15 residues in the CDR3. The CDR3 region has the DNA TGTGCCAGCAGTGAAACTCCAGGGGGCAGATCACCCCTCCACTTT. The encoded protein is CASSETPGGRSPLHF.

A few counts support this clonotype. The chain combines TRBV11-2 with TRBJ2-1, with D possibly matching TRBD1 (5 bases). This CDR3 spans 15 amino acids. Germline V CDR1 and CDR2: SGHAT, FQNNGV. The V and J ends lost 5 bases and 0 bases respectively, with 11 bases between them. CDR3 DNA: TGTGCCAGCAGCCCTCAGGGATTCTCCTACAATGAGCAGTTCTTC. Translated: CASSPQGFSYNEQFF.

In regard to this clonotype: Sequence at one end of the junction differs from germline and may be a read error. The chain joins TRBV5-1 to TRBJ2-5, with 7 bases that match TRBD2. Germline V CDR1 and CDR2: SGHRS, YFSETQ. The CDR3 runs to 16 residues. The CDR3 protein is CASTLGGTGGQETQYF. CDR3 nucleotide sequence: TGCGCCAGCACCTTGGGTGGTACGGGGGGACAAGAGACCCAGTACTTC.

The sample holds a few counts of this clonotype. J is TRBJ2-3 and V is TRBV7-2, with TRBD2 matching 8 bases. This CDR3 is built from 16 residues. Germline-derived CDR1 and CDR2 are SGHTA and FQGNSA. V was clipped by 2 bases and J by 3 bases; unmatched bases: 7. CDR3 residues: CASSLIGGGVTDTQYF. Here the CDR3 DNA reads TGTGCCAGCAGCTTAATCGGGGGGGGCGTGACAGATACGCAGTATTTT.

Only a few counts were recorded for this clonotype. The chain employs TRBV20-1 and TRBJ2-7; TRBD2 is a possible D gene (5 bases). V gave up 5 bases and J gave up 1 base, with 12 bases separating them. The CDR3 has 13 residues. CDR1 and CDR2 (germline): DFQATT, SNEGSKA (reference sequence). The CDR3 region is CSAPGSRSYEQYF. DNA for the CDR3: TGCAGTGCTCCGGGGAGTCGATCCTACGAGCAGTACTTC.

This clonotype was counted a few times. The V call is TRBV20-1, the J call TRBJ2-1; tentative D call: TRBD1 (8 bases). Germline V gives CDR1 DFQATT, CDR2 SNEGSKA (reference sequence). The length of the CDR3 is 13 residues. The V end was cut by 3 bases, the J end by 9 bases, with 15 bases between. The CDR3 here is CSARVQGGTEQFF. The CDR3, as DNA: TGCAGTGCTAGGGTACAGGGGGGGACTGAGCAGTTCTTC.